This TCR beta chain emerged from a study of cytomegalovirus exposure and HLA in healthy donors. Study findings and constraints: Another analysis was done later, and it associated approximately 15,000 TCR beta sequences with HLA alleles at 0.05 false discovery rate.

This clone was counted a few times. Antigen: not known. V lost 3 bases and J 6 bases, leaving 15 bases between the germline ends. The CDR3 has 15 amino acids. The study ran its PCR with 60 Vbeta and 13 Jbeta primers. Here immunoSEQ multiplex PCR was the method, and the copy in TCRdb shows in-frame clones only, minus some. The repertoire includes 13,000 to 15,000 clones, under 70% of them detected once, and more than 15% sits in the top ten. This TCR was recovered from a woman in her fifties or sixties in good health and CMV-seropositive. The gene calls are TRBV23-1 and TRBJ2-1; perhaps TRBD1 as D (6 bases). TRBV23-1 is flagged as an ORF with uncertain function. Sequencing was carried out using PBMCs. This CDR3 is CASSHSREGGNEQFF. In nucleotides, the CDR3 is TGCGCCAGCAGTCACTCCAGGGAAGGGGGCAATGAGCAGTTCTTC.